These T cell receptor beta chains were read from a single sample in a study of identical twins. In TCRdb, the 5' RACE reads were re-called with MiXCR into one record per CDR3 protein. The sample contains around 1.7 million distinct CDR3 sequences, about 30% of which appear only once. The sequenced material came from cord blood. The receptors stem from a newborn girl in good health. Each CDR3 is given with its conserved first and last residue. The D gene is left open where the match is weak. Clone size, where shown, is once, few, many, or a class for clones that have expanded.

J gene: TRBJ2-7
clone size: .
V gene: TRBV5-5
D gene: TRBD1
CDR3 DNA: TGTGCCAGCAGCTCCGGACCGGGACAGGGAACCTACGAGCAGTACTTC
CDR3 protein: CASSSGPGQGTYEQYF

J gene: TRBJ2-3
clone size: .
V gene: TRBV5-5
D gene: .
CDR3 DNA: TGTGCCAGCAGCTTTACCCGGACTACAGATACGCAGTATTTT
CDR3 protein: CASSFTRTTDTQYF

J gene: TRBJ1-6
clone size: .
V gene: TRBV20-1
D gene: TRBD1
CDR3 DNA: TGCAGTGCTAGAGTAGGGGGACAGGAATATTCACCCCTCCACTTT
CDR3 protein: CSARVGGQEYSPLHF

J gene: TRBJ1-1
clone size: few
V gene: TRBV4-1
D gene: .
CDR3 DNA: TGCGCCAGCAGCCAAGGAGGACACCCCCTCAACACTGAAGCTTTCTTT
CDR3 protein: CASSQGGHPLNTEAFF

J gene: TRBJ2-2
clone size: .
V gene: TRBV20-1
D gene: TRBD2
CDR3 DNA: TGCAGTGCTAGGGAACTTAGCGGGAGCGCGAGCACCGGGGAGCTGTTTTTT
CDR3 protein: CSARELSGSASTGELFF

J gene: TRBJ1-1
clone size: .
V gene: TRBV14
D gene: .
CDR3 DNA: TGTGCCAGCATCCAAGACGCGAACACTGAAGCTTTCTTT
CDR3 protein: CASIQDANTEAFF

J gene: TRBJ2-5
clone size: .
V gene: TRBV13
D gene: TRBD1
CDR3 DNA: TGTGCCAGCAGCATAGGACAGGGCGGGGAGCAGTACTTC
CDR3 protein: CASSIGQGGEQYF

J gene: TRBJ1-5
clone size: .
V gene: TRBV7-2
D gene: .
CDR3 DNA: TGTGCCAGTTCGGACGGTAGTTATAGCGATCAGCCCCAGCATTTT
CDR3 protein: CASSDGSYSDQPQHF

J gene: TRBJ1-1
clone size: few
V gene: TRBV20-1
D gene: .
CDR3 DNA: TGCAGTGCTAACTTACAGCTCAACACTGAAGCTTTCTTT
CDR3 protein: CSANLQLNTEAFF

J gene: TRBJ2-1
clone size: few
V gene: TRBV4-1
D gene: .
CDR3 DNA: TGCGCCAGCAGGCCTATCTTCAATGGCAATGAGCAGTTCTTC
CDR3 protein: CASRPIFNGNEQFF

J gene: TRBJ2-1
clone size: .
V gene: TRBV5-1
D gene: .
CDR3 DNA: TGCGCCAGCAGCATACAGGTCAACTCCTGCAATGAGCAGTTCTTC
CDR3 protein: CASSIQVNSCNEQFF

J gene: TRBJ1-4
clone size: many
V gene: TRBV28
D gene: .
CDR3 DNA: TGTGCCAGCAGTTTACCCCAGGTCGGGAGTGAAAAACTGTTTTTT
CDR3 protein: CASSLPQVGSEKLFF

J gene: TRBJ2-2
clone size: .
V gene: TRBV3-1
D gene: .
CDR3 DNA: TGTGCCAGCAGCCAGGTTGTTAAGAGGCGGGTAACCGGGGAGCTGTTTTTT
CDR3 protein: CASSQVVKRRVTGELFF

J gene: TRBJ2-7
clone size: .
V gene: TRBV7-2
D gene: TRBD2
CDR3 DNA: TGTGCCAGCAGCTTAGTTAGTCAACTAGCGGGAGGGCCTTACGAGCAGTACTTC
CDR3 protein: CASSLVSQLAGGPYEQYF

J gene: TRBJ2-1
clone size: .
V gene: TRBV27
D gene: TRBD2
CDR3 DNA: TGTGCCAGCAGCTGGGGAGCGGGAGGGCCAAATGAGCAGTTCTTC
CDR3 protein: CASSWGAGGPNEQFF

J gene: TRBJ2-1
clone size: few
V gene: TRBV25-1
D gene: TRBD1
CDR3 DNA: TGTGCCAGCAGTGCCCCGACAGGGGACTGGCAAGGCAATGAGCAGTTCTTC
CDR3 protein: CASSAPTGDWQGNEQFF

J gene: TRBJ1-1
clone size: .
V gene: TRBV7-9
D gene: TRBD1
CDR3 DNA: TGTGCCAGCAGCTTACACCACTACAGGGGGCGCGGTAAAATCACTGAAGCTTTCTTT
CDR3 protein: CASSLHHYRGRGKITEAFF

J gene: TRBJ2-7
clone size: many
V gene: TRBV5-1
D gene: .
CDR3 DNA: TGCGCCAGCAGCTTTCTGCGGGGGCTCTACGAGCAGTACTTC
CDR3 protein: CASSFLRGLYEQYF

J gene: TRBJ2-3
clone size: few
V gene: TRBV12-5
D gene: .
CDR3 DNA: TGTGCTAGTGGTTTGGGGAGGCAGGAGGATACGCAGTATTTT
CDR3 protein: CASGLGRQEDTQYF

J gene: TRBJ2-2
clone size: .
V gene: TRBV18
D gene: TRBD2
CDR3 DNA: TGTGCCAGCTCACCACTAACTAGCGGCCTCTCTAACACCGGGGAGCTGTTTTTT
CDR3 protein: CASSPLTSGLSNTGELFF

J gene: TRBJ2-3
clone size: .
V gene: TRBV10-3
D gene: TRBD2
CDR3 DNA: TGTGCCATCAGGAGAGTAGCGGGGACAACAGATACGCAGTATTTT
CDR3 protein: CAIRRVAGTTDTQYF

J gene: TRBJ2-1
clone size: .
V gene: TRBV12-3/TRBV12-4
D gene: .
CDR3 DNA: TGTGCCAGCAGTTTACGGGAGTCCCACAATGAGCAGTTCTTC
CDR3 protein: CASSLRESHNEQFF

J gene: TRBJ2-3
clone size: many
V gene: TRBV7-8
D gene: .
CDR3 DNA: TGTGCCAGCAGCTTAACTACCAACATTCATAGCACAGATACGCAGTATTTT
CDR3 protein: CASSLTTNIHSTDTQYF

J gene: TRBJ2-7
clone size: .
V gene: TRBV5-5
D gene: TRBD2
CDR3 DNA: TGTGCCAGCAGCTTAGTCCGGACTAGCGGGGCTGCCTACGAGCAGTACTTC
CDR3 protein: CASSLVRTSGAAYEQYF

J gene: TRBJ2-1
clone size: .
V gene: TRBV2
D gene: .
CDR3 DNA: TGTGCCAGCTACACTAACCCTTCTTACAATGAGCAGTTCTTC
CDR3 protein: CASYTNPSYNEQFF

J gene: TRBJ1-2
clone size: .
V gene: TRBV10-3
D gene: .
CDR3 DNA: TGTGCCATCAGCGCCTCGGGTGGCTACACCTTC
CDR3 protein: CAISASGGYTF

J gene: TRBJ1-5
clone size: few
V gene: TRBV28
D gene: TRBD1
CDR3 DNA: TGTGCCAGCAGAACCGGACAGGCTAGCAATCAGCCCCAGCATTTT
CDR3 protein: CASRTGQASNQPQHF

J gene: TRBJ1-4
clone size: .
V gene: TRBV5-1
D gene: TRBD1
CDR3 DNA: TGCGCCAGCAGCTTGGCAGGGGGCCGACACCTGGCTAATGAAAAACTGTTTTTT
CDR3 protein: CASSLAGGRHLANEKLFF

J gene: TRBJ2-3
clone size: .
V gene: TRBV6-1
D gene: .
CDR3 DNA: TGTGCCAGCAGTACACGGGGGAGGAACACAGATACGCAGTATTTT
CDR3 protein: CASSTRGRNTDTQYF

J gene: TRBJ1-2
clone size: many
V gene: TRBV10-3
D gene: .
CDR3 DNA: TGTGCCATCAGTCCCGTCTCAGGAGCCTCTGGCTACACCTTC
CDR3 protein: CAISPVSGASGYTF

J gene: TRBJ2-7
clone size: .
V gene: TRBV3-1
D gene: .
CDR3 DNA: TGTGCCAGCAGCCTTTACCCCGACAACGAGCAGTACTTC
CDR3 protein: CASSLYPDNEQYF

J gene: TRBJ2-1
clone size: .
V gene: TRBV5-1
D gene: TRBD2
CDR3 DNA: TGCGCCAGCAGCTTGTTAGGAGCGGGGTTATACAATGAGCAGTTCTTC
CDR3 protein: CASSLLGAGLYNEQFF

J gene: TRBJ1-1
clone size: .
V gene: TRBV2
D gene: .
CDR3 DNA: TGTGCCAGCATGGGGTTGGGGTACACTGAAGCTTTCTTT
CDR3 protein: CASMGLGYTEAFF

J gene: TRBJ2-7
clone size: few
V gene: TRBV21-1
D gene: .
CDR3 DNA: TGTGCCAGCAGCAAAGGTATCAGGGGCCCGTGGCACGAGCAGTACTTC
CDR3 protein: CASSKGIRGPWHEQYF

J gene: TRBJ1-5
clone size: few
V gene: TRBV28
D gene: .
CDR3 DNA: TGTGCCACCTGTCCTCGTGGGGGCAATCAGCCCCAGCATTTT
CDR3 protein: CATCPRGGNQPQHF

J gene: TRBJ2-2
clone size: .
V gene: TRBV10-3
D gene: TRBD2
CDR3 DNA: TGTGCCATCAGTGACCGGGGACTAGCGGGGAACACCGGGGAGCTGTTTTTT
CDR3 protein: CAISDRGLAGNTGELFF

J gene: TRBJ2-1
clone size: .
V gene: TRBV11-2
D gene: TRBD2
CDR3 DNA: TGTGCCAGCAGCTTATCACCGGGACTAGCGGGAGTCTACAATGAGCAGTTCTTC
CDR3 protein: CASSLSPGLAGVYNEQFF

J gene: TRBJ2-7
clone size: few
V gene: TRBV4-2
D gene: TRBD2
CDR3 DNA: TGTGCCAGCAGCCAAGGACTAGCGGGGGCCCTGGGGTACGAGCAGTACTTC
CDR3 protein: CASSQGLAGALGYEQYF

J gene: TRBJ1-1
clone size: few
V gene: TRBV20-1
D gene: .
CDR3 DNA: TGCAGTGCTGGTCGTATGAGGAACACTGAAGCTTTCTTT
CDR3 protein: CSAGRMRNTEAFF

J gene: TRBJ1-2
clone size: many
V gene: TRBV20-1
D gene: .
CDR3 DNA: TGCAGTGCTAAAGTTGGTGGAGGTTATGGTGGCTACACCTTC
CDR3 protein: CSAKVGGGYGGYTF

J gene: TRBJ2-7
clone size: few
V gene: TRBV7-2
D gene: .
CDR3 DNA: TGTGCCAGCAGCCGGAGTGAGCGCCACTCCTACGAGCAGTACTTC
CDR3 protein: CASSRSERHSYEQYF

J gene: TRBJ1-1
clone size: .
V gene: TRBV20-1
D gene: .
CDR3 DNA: TGCAGTGCTCTCCGGGCCCTGAACACTGAAGCTTTCTTT
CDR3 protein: CSALRALNTEAFF

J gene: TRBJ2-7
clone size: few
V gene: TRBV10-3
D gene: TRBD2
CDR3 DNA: TGTGCCATCAGTGAGTCGCTAACGGGAGCGGGGGAGCAGTACTTC
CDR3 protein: CAISESLTGAGEQYF

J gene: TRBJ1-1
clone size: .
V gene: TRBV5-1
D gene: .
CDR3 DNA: TGCGCCAGCAGCTTGGCCGGAGGGGCAAGCACTGAAGCTTTCTTT
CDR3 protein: CASSLAGGASTEAFF

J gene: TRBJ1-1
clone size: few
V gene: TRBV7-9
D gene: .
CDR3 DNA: TGTGCCAGCAGCCCTGGGCGGGTTGAAGCTTTCTTT
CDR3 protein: CASSPGRVEAFF

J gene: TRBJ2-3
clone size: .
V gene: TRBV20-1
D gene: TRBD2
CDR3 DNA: TGCAGTGCTAGGATGATAGCGGGCGATACGCAGTATTTT
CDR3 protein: CSARMIAGDTQYF

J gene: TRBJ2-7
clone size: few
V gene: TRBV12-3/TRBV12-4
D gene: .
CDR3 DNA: TGTGCCGGCAGTTTGGGCTCCTCCTACGAGCAGTACTTC
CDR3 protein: CAGSLGSSYEQYF